The rows below give T cell receptor beta chains drawn from one sample of a study of patients and donors after allogeneic stem cell transplantation. In TCRdb, the RT-PCR reads were re-called with MiXCR into one record per CDR3 protein. The table includes approximately 200,000 distinct CDR3 sequences, 40% to 45% detected once. The sample was blood, either unsorted or a sorted T cell fraction (not recorded which). The receptors were sampled from a human donor who was either an allogeneic HSCT recipient or a stem cell or donor lymphocyte infusion donor (not recorded which). It is not recorded whose cells these are; they may come from a transplant donor. CDR3s include the opening cysteine and the closing phenylalanine or tryptophan. D genes are given only for firm matches. For some rows the clone size is stated as once, few or many, or as a class when expanded; others skip it.

TRBJ2-7 NA NA TRBV12-3/TRBV12-4 TGTGCCAGCACCTTGGGCGACGAGCAGTACTTC CASTLGDEQYF
TRBJ2-1 TRBD1 NA TRBV7-9 TGTGCCAGCAGCTGGGCTGCACAGGGGGCGACGCCCGACAATGAGCAGTTCTTC CASSWAAQGATPDNEQFF
TRBJ1-2 TRBD1 few TRBV20-1 TGCAGTGCTAGGGACAGGGGAAGAGGGTATGGCTACACCTTC CSARDRGRGYGYTF
TRBJ2-2 TRBD2 few TRBV6-6 TGTGCCAGCATGAGGGCTAGCGGGAGAACCGGGGAGCTGTTTTTT CASMRASGRTGELFF
TRBJ1-6 TRBD1 many TRBV7-2 TGTGCCAGCAGCTTAGAGGGGGCGAGGAATTCACCCCTCCACTTT CASSLEGARNSPLHF
TRBJ2-7 NA NA TRBV3-1 TGTGCCAGCAGCCAACGATTGACCCCCACCTCGGGGGAGCAGTACTTC CASSQRLTPTSGEQYF
TRBJ2-1 NA NA TRBV13 TGTGCCAGCAGCTTTGGGGGGACCTACAATGAGCAGTTCTTC CASSFGGTYNEQFF
TRBJ1-4 NA NA TRBV12-3/TRBV12-4 TGTGCCAGCAGCACCGGGCCCGCCCGTGGTCGCGAAAAACTGTTTTTT CASSTGPARGREKLFF
TRBJ2-1 NA NA TRBV20-1 TGCAGTGCTAGAGTCGCAAGCTCCTGCAATGAGCAGTTCTTC CSARVASSCNEQFF
TRBJ1-5 NA many TRBV6-5 TGTGCCAGCAGTTACTCTCGGACAGGCAATCAGCCCCAGCATTTT CASSYSRTGNQPQHF
TRBJ1-1 TRBD1 few TRBV18 TGTGCCAGCTCACCCCCGGGACAGGGGCTCAATGAAGCTTTCTTT CASSPPGQGLNEAFF
TRBJ2-2 TRBD1 NA TRBV11-2 TGTGCCAGCAGCTTAGATCGGCAGGGGGCTTGGACCGGGGAGCTGTTTTTT CASSLDRQGAWTGELFF
TRBJ1-1 TRBD1 NA TRBV7-9 TGTGCCAGCAGCTCGGGACAGCTGAACACTGAAGCTTTCTTT CASSSGQLNTEAFF
TRBJ2-3 NA NA TRBV12-3/TRBV12-4 TGTGCCAGCAGTTTTCAGGCGGGAACGCCAGATACGCAGTATTTT CASSFQAGTPDTQYF
TRBJ1-1 NA NA TRBV7-9 TGTGCCAGCAGCCCGCACCTACAGGAAAGGGCTTTCTTT CASSPHLQERAFF
TRBJ2-1 TRBD2 NA TRBV3-1 TGTGCCAGCAGCTCACAAGATAGCGGGAGCTCCTACAATGAGCAGTTCTTC CASSSQDSGSSYNEQFF
TRBJ2-1 NA NA TRBV24-1 TGTGCCACCAGTGCGGGAATTATCTACAATGAGCAGTTCTTC CATSAGIIYNEQFF
TRBJ1-5 TRBD1 few TRBV20-1 TGCAGTGCTAGTTCTCCGACAGGGTTGGACAATCAGCCCCAGCATTTT CSASSPTGLDNQPQHF
TRBJ2-7 NA NA TRBV7-9 TGTGCCAGCAGCCCGCCCGGTAGGTTCTACGAGCAGTACTTC CASSPPGRFYEQYF
TRBJ1-2 NA many TRBV5-1 TGCGCCAGCAGCCCCCAGGGAGATGGCTACACCTTC CASSPQGDGYTF
TRBJ2-4 TRBD2 NA TRBV5-5 TGTGCCAGCAGCCTTGGACTAGCGGGAGGGCTTTCGAACATTCAGTACTTC CASSLGLAGGLSNIQYF
TRBJ1-4 NA few TRBV12-3/TRBV12-4 TGTGCCAGCAGTTTCGACAGGCGCAAACTGTTTTTT CASSFDRRKLFF
TRBJ2-7 NA few TRBV12-3/TRBV12-4 TGTGCCAGCACCCCTGGAAGTTTCTACGAGCAGTACTTC CASTPGSFYEQYF
TRBJ2-3 NA few TRBV7-2 TGTGCCAGCAGCTTAGTTTTTAACACAGATACGCAGTATTTT CASSLVFNTDTQYF
TRBJ2-3 TRBD1 NA TRBV12-3/TRBV12-4 TGTGCCAGCAGTTTAGCCCATTCAGGGGGAGATACGCAGTATTTT CASSLAHSGGDTQYF
TRBJ1-2 NA NA TRBV12-3/TRBV12-4 TGTGCCAGCAGTTTAGCGCGGTCGAGAGGCGGCTACACCTTC CASSLARSRGGYTF
TRBJ1-4 NA few TRBV24-1 TGTGCCACCAGTGATCGAAATGAAAAACTGTTTTTT CATSDRNEKLFF
TRBJ1-2 NA NA TRBV12-3/TRBV12-4 TGTGCCAGCAGTCCGGGGGGCAGATACTATGGCTACACCTTC CASSPGGRYYGYTF
TRBJ1-5 TRBD1 NA TRBV12-3/TRBV12-4 TGTGCCAGCAGGAGGACAGGGGTCGGGGCCCAGCATTTT CASRRTGVGAQHF
TRBJ1-2 NA few TRBV20-1 TGCAGTGCCAAGCGGCGGGTCTATGGCTACACCTTC CSAKRRVYGYTF
TRBJ1-4 NA few TRBV6-1 TGTGCCACGGGGGGCAACGGTAATGAAAAACTGTTTTTT CATGGNGNEKLFF
TRBJ2-2 TRBD1 NA TRBV6-6 TGTGCCAGCAGTAGCCAGGGGGCGCATAGCGGGGAGCTGTTTTTT CASSSQGAHSGELFF
TRBJ2-1 NA NA TRBV5-1 TGCGCCAGCAGCTGGGACAGGCTCACGTCGGGAGCGGGAGAGGAGTTCTTC CASSWDRLTSGAGEEFF
TRBJ1-1 NA few TRBV12-3/TRBV12-4 TGTGCCAGCATAGGAGGAAACACTGAAGCTTTCTTT CASIGGNTEAFF
TRBJ1-1 NA NA TRBV28 TGTGCCAGCAGTCCCCGAATCACTGAAGCTTTCTTT CASSPRITEAFF
TRBJ1-2 NA few TRBV28 TGTGCCAGCAGTCCCCACATGGGCTACACCTTC CASSPHMGYTF
TRBJ1-2 NA NA TRBV21-1 TGTGCCAGCAGCAAAGTTGGTCCTAAAGACAGAGATGGCTACACCTTC CASSKVGPKDRDGYTF
TRBJ2-1 TRBD2 few TRBV11-3 TGTGCCAGCAGCTCAGGGACTAGCGGATCCTACAATGAGCAGTTCTTC CASSSGTSGSYNEQFF
TRBJ1-2 TRBD1 NA TRBV6-5 TGTGCCAGCAGTTTCACCGGACAGGGGTATGGCTACACCTTC CASSFTGQGYGYTF
TRBJ2-1 NA NA TRBV6-5 TGTGCCAGCAGTTACTCGCCCCTGGCCACAAGTTTCTTC CASSYSPLATSFF
TRBJ2-7 TRBD2 NA TRBV12-3/TRBV12-4 TGTGCCAGCAGTCCAATAGCGGGAGGGGTCTACGAGCAGTACTTC CASSPIAGGVYEQYF
TRBJ2-1 TRBD2 few TRBV2 TGTGCCAGTGGCCTTCTAGCGGTCAATGAGCAGTTCTTC CASGLLAVNEQFF
TRBJ2-2 NA NA TRBV4-3 TGCGCCAGCACCTCATTTCTGGGGGCCGGGGAGCTGTTTTTT CASTSFLGAGELFF
TRBJ2-1 NA few TRBV4-3 TGCGCCAGCAGCCAAGATTATGGGACTCGAACCTACAATGAGCAGTTCTTC CASSQDYGTRTYNEQFF
TRBJ1-2 NA NA TRBV6-6 TGTGCCAGCAGCCCCCTCGACAAGGGAGGCTACACCTTC CASSPLDKGGYTF
TRBJ1-5 NA NA TRBV28 TGTGCCACCACTGGGGGTTCGAGCAATCAGCCCCAGCATTTT CATTGGSSNQPQHF
TRBJ2-1 NA NA TRBV4-3 TGCGCCAGCAGCCAAGATTTAGCGGCTAGATACAATGAGCAGTTCTTC CASSQDLAARYNEQFF
TRBJ1-2 NA many TRBV28 TGCGCCAGCAGCTTGGACCGAGCCTATGGCTACACCTTC CASSLDRAYGYTF
TRBJ2-3 NA once TRBV10-2 TGCGCCAGCAGAACCCGGGGGAGAGATACGCAGTATTTT CASRTRGRDTQYF